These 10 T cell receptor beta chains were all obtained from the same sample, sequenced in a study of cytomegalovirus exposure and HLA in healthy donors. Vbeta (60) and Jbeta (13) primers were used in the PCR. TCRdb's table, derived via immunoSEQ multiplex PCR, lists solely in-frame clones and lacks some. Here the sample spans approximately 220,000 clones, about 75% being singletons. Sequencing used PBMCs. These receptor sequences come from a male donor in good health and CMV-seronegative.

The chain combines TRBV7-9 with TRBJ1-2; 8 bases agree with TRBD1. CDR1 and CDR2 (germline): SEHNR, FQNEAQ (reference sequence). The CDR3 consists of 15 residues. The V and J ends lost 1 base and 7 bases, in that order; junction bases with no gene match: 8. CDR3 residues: CASSLEGQGAVGYTF. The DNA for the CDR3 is TGTGCCAGCAGCTTAGAGGGGCAGGGGGCTGTTGGCTACACCTTC. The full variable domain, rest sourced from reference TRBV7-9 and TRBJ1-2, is DTGVSQNPRHKITKRGQNVTFRCDPISEHNRLYWYRQTLGQGPEFLTYFQNEAQLEKSRLLSDRFSAERPKGSFSTLEIQRTEQGDSAMYLCASSLEGQGAVGYTFGSGTRLTVV.

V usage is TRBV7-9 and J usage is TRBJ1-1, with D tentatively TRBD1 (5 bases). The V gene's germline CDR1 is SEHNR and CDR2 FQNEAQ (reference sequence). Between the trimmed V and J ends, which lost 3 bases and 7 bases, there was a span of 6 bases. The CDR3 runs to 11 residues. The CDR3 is CASSLQGEAFF. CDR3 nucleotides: TGTGCCAGCAGCTTGCAGGGTGAAGCTTTCTTT. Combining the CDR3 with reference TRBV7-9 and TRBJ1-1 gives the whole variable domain DTGVSQNPRHKITKRGQNVTFRCDPISEHNRLYWYRQTLGQGPEFLTYFQNEAQLEKSRLLSDRFSAERPKGSFSTLEIQRTEQGDSAMYLCASSLQGEAFFGQGTRLTVV.

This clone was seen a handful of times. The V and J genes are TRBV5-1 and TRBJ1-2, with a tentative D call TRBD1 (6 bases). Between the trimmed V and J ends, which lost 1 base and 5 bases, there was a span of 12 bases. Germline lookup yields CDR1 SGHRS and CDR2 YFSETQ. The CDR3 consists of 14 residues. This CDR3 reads CASSLNRALYGYTF. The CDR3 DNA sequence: TGCGCCAGCAGCTTGAACAGGGCCCTATATGGCTACACCTTC.

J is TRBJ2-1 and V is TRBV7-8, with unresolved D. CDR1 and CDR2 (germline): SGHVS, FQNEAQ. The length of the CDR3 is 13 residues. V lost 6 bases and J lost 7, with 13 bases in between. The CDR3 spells CASRPSVRNEQFF. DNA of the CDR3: TGTGCCAGCAGGCCCTCGGTCCGGAATGAGCAGTTCTTC.

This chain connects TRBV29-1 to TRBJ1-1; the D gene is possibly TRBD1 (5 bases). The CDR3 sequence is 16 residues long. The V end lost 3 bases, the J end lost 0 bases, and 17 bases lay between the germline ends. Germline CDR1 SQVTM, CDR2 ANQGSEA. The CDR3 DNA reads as TGCAGCGTTGATAGGCGAGGACACTACATGAACACTGAAGCTTTCTTT. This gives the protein CSVDRRGHYMNTEAFF.

The CDR3 reads CASTSSRDRAGETQYF. CDR3 nucleotides: TGTGCCAGCACCTCCTCCCGGGACAGGGCGGGGGAGACCCAGTACTTC. J is TRBJ2-5 and V is TRBV6-6, with TRBD1 matching over 9 bases. Looked up from germline, CDR1 is MNHNY and CDR2 is SVGAGI (reference sequence). The junction had 14 bases not matched to a gene; V was cut back by 7 bases and J by 5 bases. CDR3 length equals 16 residues.

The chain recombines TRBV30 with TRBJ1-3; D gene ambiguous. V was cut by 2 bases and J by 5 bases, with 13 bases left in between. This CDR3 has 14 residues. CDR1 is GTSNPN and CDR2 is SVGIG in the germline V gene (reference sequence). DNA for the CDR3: TGTGCCTGGAGTCCCCGAGGAGGACGAAACACCATATATTTT. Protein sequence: CAWSPRGGRNTIYF.

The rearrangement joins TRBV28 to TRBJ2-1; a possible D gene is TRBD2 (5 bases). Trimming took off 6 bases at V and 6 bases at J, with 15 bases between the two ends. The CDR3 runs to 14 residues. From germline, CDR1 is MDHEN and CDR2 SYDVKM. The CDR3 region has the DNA TGTGCCAGCAGGGACTCAGTCGGACGCAATGAGCAGTTCTTC. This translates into CASRDSVGRNEQFF.

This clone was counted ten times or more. This CDR3 is CASSRGRDSTGELFF. As DNA, the CDR3 is TGTGCCAGCAGCCGGGGAAGGGACAGCACCGGGGAGCTGTTTTTT. V and J are TRBV4-2 and TRBJ2-2; 7 nucleotides align to TRBD1. The J segment lost 4 bases and the V segment lost 4 bases, leaving 6 bases of the junction unmatched. The germline CDR1 and CDR2 sequences are LGHNA and YNFKEQ. This CDR3 contains 15 residues.

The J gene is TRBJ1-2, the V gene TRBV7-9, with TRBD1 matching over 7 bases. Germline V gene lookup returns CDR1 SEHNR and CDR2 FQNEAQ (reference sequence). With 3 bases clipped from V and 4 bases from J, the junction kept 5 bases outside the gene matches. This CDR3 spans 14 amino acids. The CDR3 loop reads CASSFSDRVYGYTF. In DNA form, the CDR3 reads TGTGCCAGCAGCTTCTCAGACAGGGTCTATGGCTACACCTTC.